This T cell receptor beta chain was sequenced for a study of beta chain features in type 1 diabetes. Study outcomes and limitations: Because the template was cDNA, high-expressing cells might be over-represented.

Reverse transcribing all isolated RNA meant expressed TCRB transcripts were sequenced. This table comes from immunoSEQ multiplex PCR, and its TCRdb copy is limited to in-frame clones, with some not included. The sample contains 900,000 or so clones, roughly a sixth of which appear only once. Of note for this clone: Its antigen is still unknown.

Trimming pared 4 bases from V and 0 bases from J, leaving 13 bases between. CDR3 size: 17 residues. The germline gives CDR1 SGHAT, CDR2 FQNNGV. This clonotype originated in a young woman in good health. J is TRBJ2-6 and V is TRBV11-2, with a possible D match to TRBD1 (5 bases). What was sequenced was naive CD4+ T cells from blood. Here the CDR3 reads CASSSRVLSSGANVLTF. The CDR3 coding sequence is TGTGCCAGCAGCTCCAGGGTGTTAAGCTCTGGGGCCAACGTCCTGACTTTC.